Below, 31 T cell receptor beta chains from the same sample are listed, as sequenced in a study of Ad26.COV2.S vaccination and SARS-CoV-2 variants. Assay used: immunoSEQ multiplex PCR; TCRdb lists only in-frame clones, some missing. The sample gives around 370,000 clones, approximately 81% of which show up once; roughly 3.5% is in the top ten. Treatment specified: around 19 received Ad26.COV2.S at low or high dose, single or two shots; 5 received placebo; per-sample allocation not given. All samples were drawn on day 63, counting from the first vaccine or placebo injection. The specimen was peripheral blood, collected in a trial of Ad26.COV2.S vaccine versus placebo. These receptors all come from a person between 18 and 65 years old who received the Ad26.COV2.S COVID-19 vaccine or a placebo.

This chain joins TRBV18 and TRBJ1-1, with unresolved D. The CDR3 is 14 amino acids. V lost 4 bases to trimming and J lost 3 bases, with 12 bases between them. CDR1 is KGHSH, CDR2 LQKENI, per germline. CDR3 coding DNA: TGTGCCAGCTCACTGACTGAGAGAGACACTGAAGCTTTCTTT. This translates into CASSLTERDTEAFF.

The chain links TRBV7-9 to TRBJ1-2; perhaps TRBD1 as D (6 bases). Per the germline V gene, CDR1 is SEHNR and CDR2 is FQNEAQ (reference sequence). V lost 5 bases and J 2 bases, leaving 12 bases between the germline ends. This CDR3 contains 14 residues. CDR3 in amino acids: CASSVGTPNYGYTF. CDR3 nucleotides: TGTGCCAGCAGCGTAGGGACACCAAACTATGGCTACACCTTC.

The CDR3 nucleotides read TGTGCCAGCACCGACACTTACTCCTACAATGAGCAGTTCTTC. Protein sequence: CASTDTYSYNEQFF. The V and J genes are TRBV5-8 and TRBJ2-1; D not certain. The CDR3 loop spans 14 amino acids. CDR1 and CDR2 (germline): SGHTS, YDEGEE. V lost 6 bases to trimming and J lost 0 bases, with 10 bases between them. The full variable domain, with the rest looked up from reference TRBV5-8 and TRBJ2-1, is EAGVTQSPTHLIKTRGQQATLRCSPISGHTSVYWYQQALGLGLQFLLWYDEGEERNRGNFPPRFSGRQFPNYSSELNVNALELEDSALYLCASTDTYSYNEQFFGPGTRLTVL.

This clone showed up just once. The rearrangement links TRBV30 to TRBJ1-6; D ambiguous. The CDR3 contains 14 residues. Trimming took 0 bases from V and 10 from J, leaving 13 bases between them. Germline values: CDR1 GTSNPN, CDR2 SVGIG (reference sequence). The CDR3 coding sequence is TGTGCCTGGAGTGTTTTGGACCGATCCTCACCCCTCCACTTT. The encoded protein is CAWSVLDRSSPLHF.

The chain recombines TRBV11-3 with TRBJ2-7, with 7 positions matching TRBD1. This CDR3 contains 14 residues. Germline CDR1 SGHNT, CDR2 YENEEA. Germline trimming cut 5 bases from V and 2 bases from J; bases unmatched to any gene: 6. The CDR3 nucleotides read TGTGCCAGCAGCACAGCCGGGACAGCCTACGAGCAGTACTTC. It translates to CASSTAGTAYEQYF.

Ten or more counts support this clone. The V call is TRBV7-6, the J call TRBJ2-7, with D unresolved. The CDR3 is made up of 14 amino acids. CDR1 is SGHVS and CDR2 is FNYEAQ in the germline V gene. The V end lost 1 base, the J end lost 3 bases, and 10 bases lay between the germline ends. CDR3 protein: CASSLVGEGYEQYF. The CDR3 region has the DNA TGTGCCAGCAGCTTAGTAGGTGAAGGCTACGAGCAGTACTTC.

The V gene is TRBV3-1 (or the pseudogene TRBV3-2), the J gene TRBJ1-1, with D maybe TRBD1 (6 bases). From germline, CDR1 is LGHDT and CDR2 YNNKEL (reference sequence). V gave up 1 base and J gave up 6 bases, with 6 bases separating them. The CDR3 has 12 residues. CDR3 protein: CASSQGTAEAFF. The CDR3 coding sequence is TGTGCCAGCAGCCAAGGGACAGCTGAAGCTTTCTTT.

The V gene is TRBV9, the J gene TRBJ1-1; D may be TRBD1 (6 bases). With 0 bases removed from V and 8 bases from J, the gap between germline ends came to 11 bases. Germline V gives CDR1 SGDLS, CDR2 YYNGEE. The CDR3 has 13 amino acids. CDR3 DNA: TGTGCCAGCAGCGTAGGAGGGGGAGGGGAAGCTTTCTTT. Translated: CASSVGGGGEAFF.

The rearrangement joins TRBV24-1 to TRBJ2-1; 7 bases match TRBD1. The trim removed 7 bases at V and 3 bases at J, leaving 5 bases unmatched. The CDR3 spans 14 residues. In germline, CDR1 is KGHDR, CDR2 SFDVKD. CDR3 sequence reads: CATSHRDSYNEQFF. CDR3 nucleotides: TGTGCCACCAGCCACCGGGACAGCTACAATGAGCAGTTCTTC.

This clone came up once. The gene calls are TRBV4-3 and TRBJ1-1, with TRBD1 as a possible D gene (6 bases). CDR3 length: 14 amino acids. Trimming stripped 3 bases from V and 5 bases from J, with 13 bases between. The germline gives CDR1 LGHNA, CDR2 YSLEER. CDR3: CASSQWGPGTEAFF. CDR3 coding DNA: TGCGCCAGCAGCCAGTGGGGGCCGGGGACTGAAGCTTTCTTT.

The chain combines TRBV16 with TRBJ1-2; TRBD1 is a possible D gene (5 bases). The CDR3 runs 15 residues. The V end was cut by 1 base, the J end by 3 bases, with 12 bases between. Germline assignment: CDR1 KGHSY and CDR2 FQNENV. The CDR3 loop reads CASSQLSTGHYGYTF. CDR3 sequence (DNA): TGTGCCAGCAGCCAATTATCTACAGGACACTATGGCTACACCTTC.

V usage is TRBV30 and J usage is TRBJ1-5; TRBD1 is a possible D gene (6 bases). CDR1 is GTSNPN and CDR2 is SVGIG in the germline V gene (reference sequence). The CDR3 has 15 amino acids. V was pared by 1 base and J by 6 bases, with 16 bases between. The CDR3 region is CAWSGLTGSRQPQHF. CDR3 coding DNA: TGTGCCTGGAGTGGGTTAACAGGGAGTCGTCAGCCCCAGCATTTT. Full variable domain (rest looked up from reference TRBV30 and TRBJ1-5): SQTIHQWPATLVQPVGSPLSLECTVEGTSNPNLYWYRQAAGRGLQLLFYSVGIGQISSEVPQNLSASRPQDRQFILSSKKLLLSDSGFYLCAWSGLTGSRQPQHFGDGTRLSIL.

The chain recombines TRBV27 with TRBJ1-1; D uncertain. This CDR3 is built from 18 residues. V lost 1 base to trimming and J lost 0 bases, with 18 bases between them. The germline V gene has CDR1 MNHEY and CDR2 SMNVEV (reference sequence). In DNA form, the CDR3 reads TGTGCCAGCAGTTTATATTCAGTCGTAGACAACCTGAACACTGAAGCTTTCTTT. It encodes CASSLYSVVDNLNTEAFF.

The CDR3, as DNA: TGTGCCAGCAGCTCTCGACACGATCAGCCCCAGCATTTT. This encodes CASSSRHDQPQHF. This chain connects TRBV7-6 to TRBJ1-5; D gene uncertain. Germline V gene sequence: CDR1 SGHVS, CDR2 FNYEAQ. The CDR3 length is 13 residues. The V end lost 4 bases, the J end lost 5 bases, and 9 bases lay between the germline ends.

This clone has just one count. J is TRBJ1-3 and V is TRBV4-1, with TRBD1 as a possible D gene (5 bases). Trimming stripped 4 bases from V and 2 bases from J, with 12 bases between. Germline CDR1 reads MGHRA; CDR2 reads YSYEKL. CDR3 length: 15 residues. As DNA, the CDR3 is TGCGCCAGCAGCCGCGTGCCGGGGGCTGGAAACACCATATATTTT. It specifies CASSRVPGAGNTIYF.

The V gene is TRBV6-5, the J gene TRBJ1-4; TRBD1 is a possible D gene (5 bases). With 0 bases removed from V and 4 bases from J, the gap between germline ends came to 12 bases. This CDR3 region has 16 residues. Germline V gene data show CDR1 as MNHEY and CDR2 as SVGAGI. The chain's CDR3 is CASSYSPGTSNEKLFF. CDR3 bases: TGTGCCAGCAGTTACTCACCAGGGACCAGTAATGAAAAACTGTTTTTT.

The CDR3 region is CASSIAGGFYEQYF. The DNA for the CDR3 is TGTGCCAGCAGTATAGCGGGGGGATTCTACGAGCAGTACTTC. The chain couples TRBV3-1 (or the pseudogene TRBV3-2) to TRBJ2-7, with 10 bases lining up with TRBD2. V lost 6 bases and J lost 3; bases outside the gene matches: 5. CDR1 is LGHDT, CDR2 YNNKEL, per germline (reference sequence). The CDR3 loop spans 14 amino acids.

J is TRBJ2-1 and V is TRBV7-2; 11 bases line up with TRBD2. The CDR3 consists of 15 residues. CDR1 is SGHTA and CDR2 is FQGNSA in the germline V gene. Unmatched junction bases numbered 8, after V lost 5 bases and J lost 8 bases. CDR3 residues: CASSLIAGGPHEQFF. DNA for the CDR3: TGTGCCAGCAGCCTTATAGCGGGGGGGCCTCATGAGCAGTTCTTC.

The rearrangement links TRBV30 to TRBJ2-5, with 12 bases identical to TRBD1. Trimming cost V 2 bases and J 5 bases; bases outside gene matches: 6. This CDR3 contains 15 residues. Germline values: CDR1 GTSNPN, CDR2 SVGIG (reference sequence). This chain's CDR3 is CAWSLGQGAGETQYF. CDR3 sequence (DNA): TGTGCCTGGAGTTTGGGACAGGGGGCTGGGGAGACCCAGTACTTC.

V usage is TRBV7-9 and J usage is TRBJ1-4; 11 nucleotides align to TRBD1. CDR3 size: 15 residues. V lost 4 bases, J lost 8 bases, and 6 bases stayed unmatched. The germline V gene encodes CDR1 SEHNR and CDR2 FQNEAQ (reference sequence). The CDR3 loop is CASSSPGQGDEKLFF. CDR3 nucleotide sequence: TGTGCCAGCAGCTCACCGGGACAGGGGGACGAAAAACTGTTTTTT.

Regarding this clone: The junction departs from germline at one end; a sequencing error may be responsible. The chain links TRBV19 to TRBJ1-4; D gene ambiguous. The CDR3 covers 15 residues. Per germline, CDR1 LNHDA and CDR2 SQIVND (reference sequence). The CDR3 sequence: CASRIVDAGNEKLFF. CDR3 DNA: TGTGCCAGTAGGATAGTTGACGCGGGCAATGAAAAACTGTTTTTT.

The chain carries TRBV6-8 and TRBJ1-5; the match to TRBD1 covers 8 bases. J gave up 4 bases and V 7 bases, and 6 bases lay outside the gene matches. This CDR3 is 14 amino acids long. The germline CDR1 and CDR2 sequences are MNHGY and SAAAGT. CDR3 DNA: TGTGCCAGCACCCACAGGGGGAGGAATCAGCCCCAGCATTTT. Its translation: CASTHRGRNQPQHF.

The chain uses TRBV19 and TRBJ1-1; D not resolved. From germline, CDR1 is LNHDA and CDR2 SQIVND (reference sequence). The ends were cut back, 4 bases at V and 4 bases at J, with 10 bases in the middle. The CDR3 consists of 13 residues. CDR3: CASSTSVFTEAFF. CDR3 in DNA: TGTGCCAGTAGTACTTCCGTCTTCACTGAAGCTTTCTTT.

The chain couples TRBV7-2 to TRBJ2-7; D uncertain. V was pared by 5 bases and J by 2 bases, with 13 bases between. This CDR3 contains 14 residues. Germline V CDR1 and CDR2: SGHTA, FQGNSA. This chain's CDR3 is CASSPGVQTYEQYF. The CDR3 region has the DNA TGTGCCAGCAGCCCAGGTGTACAGACCTACGAGCAGTACTTC.

This rearrangement joins TRBV18 to TRBJ1-5, with D perhaps matching TRBD1 (6 bases). The CDR3 consists of 15 residues. In germline, CDR1 is KGHSH, CDR2 LQKENI. Trimming pared 5 bases from V and 4 bases from J, leaving 15 bases between. The CDR3: CASSLLTGRNQPQHF. The CDR3 DNA sequence: TGTGCCAGCTCATTACTGACAGGACGAAATCAGCCCCAGCATTTT. Drawing the rest from reference TRBV18 and TRBJ1-5, the complete variable domain is NAGVMQNPRHLVRRRGQEARLRCSPMKGHSHVYWYRQLPEEGLKFMVYLQKENIIDESGMPKERFSAEFPKEGPSILRIQQVVRGDSAAYFCASSLLTGRNQPQHFGDGTRLSIL.

The chain combines TRBV24-1 with TRBJ2-3; TRBD2 is a possible D gene (5 bases). The V end lost 9 bases, the J end lost 0 bases, and 21 bases lay between the germline ends. Germline values: CDR1 KGHDR, CDR2 SFDVKD. The CDR3 has 17 residues. CDR3 region: CATHKVQSRGSTDTQYF. DNA for the CDR3: TGTGCCACCCATAAAGTGCAGAGTCGGGGTAGCACAGATACGCAGTATTTT.

The V gene is TRBV5-1, the J gene TRBJ1-1; no reliable D call. With 0 bases removed from V and 5 bases from J, the gap between germline ends came to 11 bases. Germline assignment: CDR1 SGHRS and CDR2 YFSETQ. This CDR3 spans 14 amino acids. The CDR3 here is CASSLGSRVTEAFF. The CDR3 DNA is TGCGCCAGCAGCTTGGGATCCCGGGTAACTGAAGCTTTCTTT.

The chain has TRBV9 and TRBJ1-6; D unresolved. The CDR3 length is 14 residues. The germline V and J ends were trimmed by 0 bases and 8 bases, with 9 bases remaining between them. Germline lookup yields CDR1 SGDLS and CDR2 YYNGEE. As DNA, the CDR3 is TGTGCCAGCAGCGTAGAAGGCTTTTATTCACCCCTCCACTTT. It is translated as CASSVEGFYSPLHF.

This rearrangement joins TRBV5-1 to TRBJ1-5, with 10 bases that match TRBD1. This CDR3 region has 14 residues. J gave up 6 bases and V 0 bases, and 0 bases lay outside the gene matches. Germline V gene lookup returns CDR1 SGHRS and CDR2 YFSETQ. The CDR3 loop reads CASSLGTGGQPQHF. As DNA, the CDR3 is TGCGCCAGCAGCTTGGGGACAGGGGGTCAGCCCCAGCATTTT. Full variable domain (remainder filled in from reference TRBV5-1 and TRBJ1-5): KAGVTQTPRYLIKTRGQQVTLSCSPISGHRSVSWYQQTPGQGLQFLFEYFSETQRNKGNFPGRFSGRQFSNSRSEMNVSTLELGDSALYLCASSLGTGGQPQHFGDGTRLSIL.

V is TRBV19 and J is TRBJ1-5; 7 nucleotides line up with TRBD1. J lost 3 bases, V lost 0 bases, and 14 bases had no gene match. The CDR3 sequence is 19 residues long. Germline V gene sequence: CDR1 LNHDA, CDR2 SQIVND (reference sequence). The CDR3 nucleotides read TGTGCCAGTAGTATAGATAGGTTCGGACAGGCGAGGAACAATCAGCCCCAGCATTTT. This sequence encodes CASSIDRFGQARNNQPQHF.

The chain links TRBV15 to TRBJ2-6; D call uncertain. With 0 bases removed from V and 5 bases from J, the gap between germline ends came to 14 bases. This CDR3 spans 17 amino acids. CDR1 and CDR2 from the germline V gene are LNHNV and YYDKDF (reference sequence). DNA for the CDR3: TGTGCCACCAGCAGAGATAAGGCCGTCGCTAGGGCCAACGTCCTGACTTTC. This gives the protein CATSRDKAVARANVLTF.